This T cell receptor beta chain was sequenced in a study of T cell responses to AZD1222 COVID-19 vaccine. Broader study findings: White British people made up most donors, females outnumbered males, and clonal diversity was possibly underestimated.

Sequencing was performed with immunoSEQ multiplex PCR; in TCRdb, only in-frame clones are kept and a portion is missing. The sample has 20,000 to 30,000 clones; 85% to 90% are singletons. CDR1 is MNHEY and CDR2 is SVGAGI in the germline V gene. CDR3 length: 16 residues. The V end was cut by 4 bases, the J end by 8 bases, with 21 bases between. Regarding this clone: Its target is not known.

The rearrangement links TRBV6-5 to TRBJ2-1, with D possibly being TRBD1 or TRBD2 (5 bases each). This specimen was peripheral blood, taken 28 days after the second AZD1222 dose. This TCR was sampled from an adult who received the AZD1222 COVID-19 vaccine. The CDR3 sequence: CASSWGSGQGKDEQFF. The CDR3 coding sequence is TGTGCCAGCAGTTGGGGGTCTGGGCAGGGTAAGGATGAGCAGTTCTTC.